This TCR beta chain is drawn from a study of blood T cell repertoires in COVID-19. Study-level background: Samples representing acute and convalescent COVID-19 were sourced from the United States, Italy and Spain. The analysed material was cDNA or gDNA that came from T cells, B-cell-depleted T cells, or PBMCs.

This study enrolled people aged roughly 18 to 100 from under 25 US geographic areas. Allocation to cohorts depended on clinical history reported by the participants. Data came from immunoSEQ multiplex PCR; TCRdb stores just in-frame clones and leaves some out. The sample carries a few hundred thousand clones, around 88% recorded once. The sample consisted of PBMCs or T cells enriched from blood (not recorded which). The clonotype originates from a woman aged 45-60 years with acute COVID-19.

The CDR3 spells CASSQDIGRPPQETQYF. The CDR3 nucleotides are TGTGCCAGCAGCCAAGATATCGGCAGGCCCCCCCAAGAGACCCAGTACTTC. The J gene is TRBJ2-5, the V gene TRBV14, with D unresolved. V was cut by 0 bases and J by 1 base, with 15 bases left in between. Germline V gene data show CDR1 as SGHDN and CDR2 as FVKESK. CDR3 size: 17 residues.